This entry features one T cell receptor (beta chain) sequence. Antigen: not known. This specimen comes from a study of PD-1 blockade in mismatch repair-deficient tumors. Study-level findings and limits: After pembrolizumab, tumor-resident clones rose rapidly, then generally contracted before radiologic responses.

The CDR3 spans 15 residues. CDR1 and CDR2 from the germline V gene are SGDLS and YYNGEE. With V trimmed by 4 bases and J by 2 bases, 3 bases remained unmatched. This table comes from immunoSEQ multiplex PCR, and its TCRdb copy is limited to in-frame clones, with some not included. The sample shows some 40,000 clones, over 70% of them seen only once. TCRs were sequenced from a few patients responding to pembrolizumab. This chain links TRBV9 with TRBJ2-7; 13 bases agree with TRBD2. This clonotype was obtained from an adult with mismatch repair-deficient cancer. Sequenced here: PBMCs, sampled approximately 41 weeks after starting pembrolizumab. CDR3 residues: CASSPGLAGTYEQYF. The CDR3 nucleotides are TGTGCCAGCAGCCCGGGACTAGCGGGAACCTACGAGCAGTACTTC.